This T cell receptor (beta chain) was found in a study of cytomegalovirus exposure and HLA in healthy donors. The PCR contained 60 Vbeta and 13 Jbeta primers. The authors' processing: A follow-up analysis tallied about 80 million unique TCR beta chains, approximately 10 million shared. TCRdb's table, derived via immunoSEQ multiplex PCR, lists solely in-frame clones and lacks some. That table is the source of V, J and clone size, and D and trimming were worked out from the DNA. Of approximately 110,000 clones listed, approximately 70% are singletons. CDR3 length: 15 residues. Germline V gene lookup returns CDR1 SGHRS and CDR2 YFSETQ. V gave up 0 bases and J gave up 3 bases, with 11 bases separating them.

The chain couples TRBV5-1 to TRBJ2-3; D might be TRBD2 (7 bases). The receptor was isolated from a man aged 30 to 45 in good health and CMV-seropositive. The specimen sequenced was PBMCs. The CDR3 DNA follows: TGCGCCAGCAGCTTGGAGGGGGGGGAGACAGATACGCAGTATTTT. Its translation is CASSLEGGETDTQYF.